The 32 T cell receptor beta chains given below trace back to one sample, sequenced in a study of tumor-infiltrating lymphocytes in primary liver carcinoma. The researchers obtained blood RNA from unsorted whole blood and also extracted germline DNA. With roughly 500 ng total RNA as template and a constant-region primer, TCR beta cDNA was made. Three nested multiplex PCR rounds, a slightly modified ARM-PCR, produced the libraries for TCR beta. The first two PCR rounds used TRBV1-TRBV30 forward primers with a C-beta reverse primer, around 10 cycles each. In TCRdb, the multiplex PCR reads were re-called with MiXCR into one record per CDR3 protein. Of just over 300,000 distinct CDR3 sequences listed, approximately 54% are singletons. The sequenced material came from peripheral blood. These TCRs come from a woman in her 30s with primary liver carcinoma and hepatitis B virus infection.

With regard to this clonotype: A much larger clone sits a single nucleotide away, making a read error possible. V usage is TRBV29-1 and J usage is TRBJ1-1, with D possibly being TRBD1 (6 bases). Germline assignment: CDR1 SQVTM and CDR2 ANQGSEA. This CDR3 contains 15 residues. V dropped 6 bases and J dropped 2 bases, with 19 bases sitting between them. Written as DNA, the CDR3 is TGCAGCGTCGACACCTTCAGGGGCCTCAACACTGAAGCTTTCTTT. Translating it yields CSVDTFRGLNTEAFF.

The chain has TRBV4-3 and TRBJ2-5; D unclear. The CDR3 has 14 amino acids. Germline values: CDR1 LGHNA, CDR2 YSLEER. V was clipped by 2 bases and J by 4 bases, with 11 bases between them. In nucleotides, the CDR3 is TGCGCCAGCAGCCAATCATTGGGCCGAGAGACCCAGTACTTC. As protein: CASSQSLGRETQYF.

Note on this clonotype: A much larger clone sits a single nucleotide away, making a read error possible. The rearrangement links TRBV29-1 to TRBJ1-2, with D unresolved. Germline V gene data show CDR1 as SQVTM and CDR2 as ANQGSEA. The CDR3 is made up of 14 amino acids. The DNA of the CDR3 is TGCAGGGTTGTCCAACAGAGTTATAACTATGGCTACACCTTC. It yields the protein CRVVQQSYNYGYTF.

At least ten counts were recorded for this clonotype. This chain links TRBV10-2 with TRBJ2-7, with TRBD1 matching 10 bases. V shed 6 bases, J shed 3 bases, and the junction held 5 bases outside the gene matches. Germline-derived CDR1 and CDR2 are WSHSY and SAAADI. The CDR3 is made up of 14 amino acids. The CDR3 DNA reads as TGCGCCAGCAGCGACAGGGGGCCGAGCTACGAGCAGTACTTC. Translated, it gives CASSDRGPSYEQYF.

In this sample, this clonotype turned up a few times. The missing conserved phenylalanine or tryptophan at the end of this CDR3 makes a read error likely. The chain has TRBV29-1 and TRBJ2-4; TRBD1 aligns across 9 bases. The CDR3 extends over 14 amino acids. Germline values: CDR1 SQVTM, CDR2 ANQGSEA. The J segment lost 1 base and the V segment lost 6 bases, leaving 4 bases of the junction unmatched. CDR3 nucleotides: TGCAGCGTCACAGGGGGCCTGGCCAAAAACATTCAGTACTTA. As protein: CSVTGGLAKNIQYL.

The V and J genes are TRBV6-2 or TRBV6-3 and TRBJ2-7, with 11 bases lining up with TRBD2. CDR3 length equals 15 residues. The germline V gene has CDR1 MNHEY and CDR2 SVGEGT. Trimming cost V 7 bases and J 3 bases; bases outside gene matches: 8. The CDR3 is CASTPVAGGNYEQYF. In DNA, the CDR3 is TGTGCCAGCACTCCAGTAGCGGGAGGGAACTACGAGCAGTACTTC.

A few counts support this clonotype. The chain carries TRBV6-5 and TRBJ1-1, with TRBD1 identical over 10 bases. CDR1 and CDR2 from the germline V gene are MNHEY and SVGAGI. There are 16 residues in the CDR3. The trim removed 4 bases at V and 6 bases at J, leaving 11 bases unmatched. The CDR3 DNA reads as TGTGCCAGCAGTTCTCCTAGCGGACAGGGGGGGTCTGAAGCTTTCTTT. It is translated as CASSSPSGQGGSEAFF.

For this clonotype: The germline gene is not matched at one end of the junction; a read error may be the cause. The gene calls are TRBV11-2 and TRBJ1-1; 8 bases fit TRBD1. Germline CDR1 and CDR2: SGHAT and FQNNGV. This CDR3 is 14 amino acids long. The DNA for the CDR3 is TGTGCCAGCAGCTTAGGTCACGGACAGGGAGAAGCTCTCTTT. This gives the protein CASSLGHGQGEALF. Variable domain in full (rest from reference TRBV11-2 and TRBJ1-1): EAGVAQSPRYKIIEKRQSVAFWCNPISGHATLYWYQQILGQGPKLLIQFQNNGVVDDSQLPKDRFSAERLKGVDSTLKIQPAKLEDSAVYLCASSLGHGQGEALFGQGTRLTVV.

With regard to this clonotype: At one end the junction does not follow the germline gene, possibly because of a read error. The chain links TRBV11-2 to TRBJ2-3; 7 bases are shared with TRBD2. In germline, CDR1 is SGHAT, CDR2 FQNNGV. This CDR3 is 16 amino acids long. CDR3 nucleotides: TGTGCCAACAGCTTGGGGGGGAAGAGGTCCACAGATACGCAGTATTTT. It encodes CANSLGGKRSTDTQYF.

Note on this clonotype: At one boundary the junction diverges from the germline segment, which might be a read error. The rearrangement links TRBV4-3 to TRBJ1-2; D is uncertain. Germline assignment: CDR1 LGHNA and CDR2 YSLEER. The CDR3 contains 14 residues. This CDR3 reads CAGSAELGNYGYTF. CDR3 in DNA: TGCGCCGGCAGCGCTGAGTTGGGGAACTATGGCTACACCTTC.

With regard to this clonotype: The junction departs from the called germline gene at one end, perhaps through a read error. The chain employs TRBV7-9 and TRBJ1-1; no reliable D call. Germline lookup yields CDR1 SEHNR and CDR2 FQNEAQ (reference sequence). There are 11 residues in the CDR3. CDR3 bases: TGTGCTAGCAGCTTACGCACTGAAGCTTTCTTT. It is translated as CASSLRTEAFF. Full variable domain (remainder filled in from reference TRBV7-9 and TRBJ1-1): DTGVSQNPRHKITKRGQNVTFRCDPISEHNRLYWYRQTLGQGPEFLTYFQNEAQLEKSRLLSDRFSAERPKGSFSTLEIQRTEQGDSAMYLCASSLRTEAFFGQGTRLTVV.

The chain employs TRBV6-6 and TRBJ2-2; 10 nucleotides agree with TRBD2. Per the germline V gene, CDR1 is MNHNY and CDR2 is SVGAGI (reference sequence). The junction had 11 bases not matched to a gene; V was cut back by 7 bases and J by 6 bases. The CDR3 loop spans 16 amino acids. The CDR3, as DNA: TGTGCCAGCATCTACAGGCTAGCGGGAGAATCCGGGGAGCTGTTTTTT. This translates into CASIYRLAGESGELFF.

This clonotype came up many times. Mismatch with germline at one junction end may stem from a read error. This chain connects TRBV12-3 or TRBV12-4 to TRBJ2-7; 7 bases line up with TRBD2. The CDR3 is made up of 11 amino acids. Here the CDR3 reads CASSLGLAVDF. The DNA for the CDR3 is TGTGCCAGCAGTTTAGGGCTAGCGGTGGACTTC.

As for this clonotype: The germline gene is not matched at one end of the junction; a read error may be the cause. This chain uses TRBV5-8 with TRBJ1-1; D unresolved. From germline, CDR1 is SGHTS and CDR2 YDEGEE. The CDR3 totals 14 residues. This CDR3 is CASSLGYRRAEAFF. The CDR3, as DNA: TGTGCCAGTAGCTTGGGCTATAGAAGGGCTGAAGCTTTCTTT.

This clonotype was observed a few times. The rearrangement uses TRBV6-5 and TRBJ2-7; no clear D gene. Germline-derived CDR1 and CDR2 are MNHEY and SVGAGI. The V end was cut by 8 bases, the J end by 6 bases, with 14 bases between. This CDR3 is 12 amino acids long. The CDR3 region is CASSRTGSEQYF. The CDR3 bases are TGTGCCAGCTCGAGGACGGGTTCCGAGCAGTACTTC.

J is TRBJ2-5 and V is TRBV11-2, with D tentatively TRBD1 (5 bases). The CDR3 consists of 11 residues. Germline lookup yields CDR1 SGHAT and CDR2 FQNNGV. Trimming took 2 bases from V and 9 from J, leaving 7 bases between them. The CDR3 spells CASSLIGAQYF. CDR3 DNA: TGTGCCAGCAGCTTAATAGGGGCCCAGTACTTC.

The J gene is TRBJ2-7, the V gene TRBV28; 9 bases are shared with TRBD1. Germline V lookup: CDR1 MDHEN, CDR2 SYDVKM. The CDR3 contains 14 residues. V lost 6 bases, J lost 11 bases, and 14 bases stayed unmatched. The DNA for the CDR3 is TGTGCCAGCAGCCTTGATCCGGGACAGGGTAACAAGTACTTC. It yields the protein CASSLDPGQGNKYF.

About this clonotype itself: With a much larger clone just one base away, this may be a read error. The chain links TRBV12-3 or TRBV12-4 to TRBJ2-2; D is possibly TRBD2 (5 bases). The CDR3 contains 14 residues. CDR3 loop: CASSPRRNTGELSF. The CDR3 nucleotides are TGTGCCAGCAGTCCCCGGAGAAACACCGGGGAGCTGTCTTTT.

This clonotype was seen only a few times. This sequence joins TRBV7-9 and TRBJ2-7, with no clear D. V dropped 4 bases and J dropped 5 bases, with 9 bases sitting between them. The length of the CDR3 is 12 residues. The germline gives CDR1 SEHNR, CDR2 FQNEAQ (reference sequence). CDR3 nucleotides: TGTGCCAGCAGCTCTCATTATAACGAGCAGTACTTC. Translating gives CASSSHYNEQYF.

A remark on this clonotype: Since a much larger clone is just one base distant, this may be a read error. The V and J genes are TRBV29-1 and TRBJ2-3; possibly TRBD2 for D (5 bases). CDR3 length: 12 residues. Germline assignment: CDR1 SQVTM and CDR2 ANQGSEA. The CDR3 sequence: CSVDFPEDMQYF. In DNA form, the CDR3 reads TGCAGCGTTGATTTCCCGGAGGATATGCAGTATTTT.

The V gene is TRBV6-6, the J gene TRBJ1-1, with D perhaps TRBD1 (5 bases). CDR1 and CDR2 (germline): MNHNY, SVGAGI (reference sequence). The CDR3 length is 17 residues. Trimming shortened V by 2 bases and J by 1 base, and 17 bases separated the two germline ends. CDR3: CASSYPPGTRRNTEAFF. CDR3 nucleotide sequence: TGTGCCAGCAGTTACCCCCCTGGGACTCGGAGGAACACTGAAGCTTTCTTT.

The V call is TRBV6-1, the J call TRBJ1-4; possibly TRBD1 for D (6 bases). This CDR3 region has 18 residues. Germline assignment: CDR1 MNHNS and CDR2 SASEGT. Trimming stripped 1 base from V and 0 bases from J, with 15 bases between. In DNA form, the CDR3 reads TGTGCCAGCAGTGAAGTTCGTCAGGGGATTGCAACTAATGAAAAACTGTTTTTT. It yields the protein CASSEVRQGIATNEKLFF.

Turning to this clonotype: One end of the junction varies from germline; a read error may be responsible. V gene TRBV12-3 or TRBV12-4 combines with J gene TRBJ1-6; D remains unclear. The CDR3 runs to 13 residues. The CDR3 DNA reads as TGTACCAGCAGTCAAGGGAATAATTCACCCCTCCACTTT. Its translation: CTSSQGNNSPLHF.

This sequence joins TRBV12-3 or TRBV12-4 and TRBJ2-5; 7 bases fit TRBD2. The CDR3 is 14 residues long. The ends lost 8 bases at V and 9 bases at J; junction bases unmatched: 15. The CDR3 DNA reads TGTGCCAGCCGGTGGCGGGAGTCTGGTGAGGCCCAGTACTTC. Translation gives CASRWRESGEAQYF.

On this clonotype: In this CDR3 the conserved last residue, phenylalanine or tryptophan, is missing, so a read error is likely. The chain recombines TRBV6-2 or TRBV6-3 with TRBJ1-1; TRBD1 is a possible D gene (6 bases). Germline values: CDR1 MNHEY, CDR2 SVGEGT. The V and J ends lost 6 bases and 6 bases respectively, with 14 bases between them. The CDR3 is 13 residues long. CDR3 sequence: CASRARGRAEAFL. In DNA, the CDR3 is TGTGCCAGCAGGGCCAGGGGAAGGGCTGAAGCTTTCTTA.

The chain uses TRBV29-1 and TRBJ1-2; weak D call: TRBD1 (5 bases). The ends were cut back, 5 bases at V and 7 bases at J, with 14 bases in the middle. Germline lookup yields CDR1 SQVTM and CDR2 ANQGSEA. This CDR3 is 12 amino acids long. This CDR3 is CSVIPWGGGYTF. The CDR3 nucleotides read TGCAGCGTTATACCTTGGGGCGGTGGCTACACCTTC.

The chain links TRBV11-2 to TRBJ2-3; 9 nucleotides align to TRBD2. Per germline, CDR1 SGHAT and CDR2 FQNNGV. Losses at the gene ends were 2 bases for V and 10 bases for J; bases not matched to a gene: 19. The CDR3 extends over 18 amino acids. The CDR3 DNA is TGTGCCAGCAGCTTAATGACTAGCGGAAGTCCGCAACAAGGACCGCAGTATTTT. This gives the protein CASSLMTSGSPQQGPQYF.

As concerns this clonotype: Since a much larger clone is just one base distant, this may be a read error. The gene calls are TRBV12-3 or TRBV12-4 and TRBJ2-5; perhaps TRBD2 as D (6 bases). CDR3 length: 16 amino acids. The V end was cut by 6 bases, the J end by 5 bases, with 22 bases between. The CDR3 bases are TGTGCCAGCAGCATGAGACTAGGAGTGGGATTTGAGACCCAGTACTTC. Its translation: CASSMRLGVGFETQYF.

The DNA for the CDR3 is TGTGCCAGCAAGACTAGCAGGATCTACAATGAGCAGTTCTTC. It specifies CASKTSRIYNEQFF. The chain couples TRBV11-2 to TRBJ2-1; 7 nucleotides align to TRBD2. V lost 7 bases, J lost 3 bases, and 6 bases stayed unmatched. This CDR3 is 14 amino acids long. In germline, CDR1 is SGHAT, CDR2 FQNNGV.

The sample holds a few counts of this clonotype. A much larger clone lies one base from this, so it may be a read error. V and J are TRBV11-2 and TRBJ2-7; weak D call: TRBD1 (6 bases). Trimming took 4 bases from V and 3 from J, leaving 19 bases between them. There are 16 residues in the CDR3. Germline CDR1 is SGHAT and CDR2 is FQNNGV. The DNA of the CDR3 is TGTGCCAGCAGCTACGGACAGAGGGTTCGTTTCTACGAGCAGTACTTC. Encoded protein: CASSYGQRVRFYEQYF.

A word on this clonotype: Mismatch with germline at one junction end may stem from a read error. J is TRBJ2-7 and V is TRBV4-2, with TRBD2 matching 12 bases. Looked up from germline, CDR1 is LGHNA and CDR2 is YNFKEQ. The CDR3 has 18 residues. The CDR3 reads CGSSQGSLLAGGGYEQYF. The CDR3 bases are TGTGGCAGCAGCCAAGGTAGTTTACTAGCGGGAGGAGGCTACGAGCAGTACTTC.

The chain joins TRBV4-1 to TRBJ1-5; 7 bases agree with TRBD1. The CDR3 is made up of 15 amino acids. Germline values: CDR1 MGHRA, CDR2 YSYEKL. The V and J ends lost 1 base and 0 bases, in that order; junction bases with no gene match: 0. The CDR3 DNA follows: TGCGCCAGCAGCCAAGGACAGGGTAGCAATCAGCCCCAGCATTTT. Protein sequence: CASSQGQGSNQPQHF.